This T cell receptor beta chain was identified during a study of blood T cell repertoires in COVID-19. Trimming took 6 bases from V and 0 from J, leaving 11 bases between them. The length of the CDR3 is 15 residues. CDR1 is ENHRY, CDR2 SYGVKD, per germline. Original methodology: Estimation of nucleated cell counts was performed using reference gene primer amplification. Generated by immunoSEQ multiplex PCR, the TCRdb table keeps only in-frame clones and is missing some. V, J and clone size are taken as reported in that table, and D and trimming were inferred from the DNA itself. The table has about 98,000 clones, around 84% seen once; the top ten hold just under 4.5%.

Sequencing was performed on peripheral blood. The V and J genes are TRBV10-3 and TRBJ2-2; tentative D call: TRBD2 (7 bases). This TCR derives from a human donor in a cohort sampled during active COVID-19. CDR3 DNA sequence: TGTGCCATCAGGAGGCGGGGGCCGAACACCGGGGAGCTGTTTTTT. This encodes CAIRRRGPNTGELFF.